Presented here are 7 T cell receptor beta chains from one specimen sequenced in a study of T cells after yellow fever vaccination. TCRdb re-called the 5' RACE reads with MiXCR, one entry per CDR3 protein. The sample carries a few hundred thousand distinct CDR3 sequences, about 5% recorded once. The starting material was CD4+ T cells sorted from PBMCs, obtained on the day of the yellow fever booster vaccination. The receptors were sampled from a man younger than 35 who received the YFV17D yellow fever vaccine.

This clonotype appeared many times. The chain combines TRBV12-3 or TRBV12-4 with TRBJ1-5, with 7 nucleotides matching TRBD1. The V gene end was trimmed by 6 bases and the J gene end by 4 bases; junction bases not matched to a gene: 6. The CDR3 is 14 amino acids. The CDR3 DNA reads as TGTGCCAGCAGCCCGGGACAGACGAATCAGCCCCAGCATTTT. It encodes CASSPGQTNQPQHF.

The V gene is TRBV18, the J gene TRBJ1-2; 7 bases agree with TRBD1. V was clipped by 0 bases and J by 0 bases; unmatched bases: 1. CDR1 and CDR2 (germline): KGHSH, LQKENI. The CDR3 extends over 15 amino acids. CDR3 sequence: CASSPPGTANYGYTF. The CDR3 region has the DNA TGTGCCAGCTCACCACCCGGGACAGCTAACTATGGCTACACCTTC.

The V and J genes are TRBV6-2 or TRBV6-3 and TRBJ1-5; 7 bases align to TRBD1. Germline trimming cut 7 bases from V and 2 bases from J; bases unmatched to any gene: 20. This CDR3 has 19 residues. Germline CDR1 MNHEY, CDR2 SVGEGT. CDR3 sequence (DNA): TGTGCCAGCACTACACGCAGGGGACAGAGTCTGGCCGGCAATCAGCCCCAGCATTTT. It is translated as CASTTRRGQSLAGNQPQHF.

This clonotype was seen a few times. The chain combines TRBV5-1 with TRBJ1-1; D might be TRBD1 (5 bases). The CDR3 runs 14 residues. Between the trimmed V and J ends, which lost 2 bases and 6 bases, there was a span of 14 bases. Per germline, CDR1 SGHRS and CDR2 YFSETQ. Here the CDR3 reads CASSLRQGVAEAFF. In nucleotides, the CDR3 is TGCGCCAGCAGCTTAAGGCAGGGAGTAGCTGAAGCTTTCTTT.

The chain uses TRBV10-3 and TRBJ1-2; TRBD1 is a possible D gene (5 bases). The CDR3 contains 12 residues. The germline V gene has CDR1 ENHRY and CDR2 SYGVKD. Trimming removed 6 bases at V and 7 bases at J, with 12 bases between. The CDR3 coding sequence is TGTGCCATCAGATCGCCGAGGGGTGGCTACACCTTC. This encodes CAIRSPRGGYTF.

V gene TRBV7-3 combines with J gene TRBJ2-2; D gene ambiguous. V lost 5 bases to trimming and J lost 9 bases, with 13 bases between them. This CDR3 has 13 amino acids. Germline V gene sequence: CDR1 SGHTA, CDR2 FQGTGA. The CDR3 nucleotides are TGTGCCAGCAGCCCTATTGGGGTCCGGGAGCTGTTTTTT. Protein product: CASSPIGVRELFF.

This clonotype was detected a few times. The CDR3 sequence is CASSQPTAYGYTF. Written as DNA, the CDR3 is TGCGCCAGCAGCCAACCTACAGCTTATGGCTACACCTTC. This chain joins TRBV4-3 and TRBJ1-2; D unclear. The germline V and J ends were trimmed by 2 bases and 5 bases, with 9 bases remaining between them. This CDR3 spans 13 amino acids. Germline V CDR1 and CDR2: LGHNA, YSLEER.